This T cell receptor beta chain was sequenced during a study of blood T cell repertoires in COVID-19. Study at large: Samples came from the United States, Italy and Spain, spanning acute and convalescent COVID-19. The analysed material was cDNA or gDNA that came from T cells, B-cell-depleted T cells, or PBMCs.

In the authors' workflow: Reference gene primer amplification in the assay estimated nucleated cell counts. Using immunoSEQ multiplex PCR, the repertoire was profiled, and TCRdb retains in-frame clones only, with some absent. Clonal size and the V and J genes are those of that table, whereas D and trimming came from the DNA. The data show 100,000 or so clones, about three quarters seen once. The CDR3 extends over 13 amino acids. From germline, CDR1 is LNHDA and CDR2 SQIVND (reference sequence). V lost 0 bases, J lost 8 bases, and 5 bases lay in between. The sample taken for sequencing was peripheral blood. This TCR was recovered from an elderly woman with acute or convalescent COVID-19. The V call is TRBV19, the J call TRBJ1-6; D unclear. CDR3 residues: CASSIDTYSPLHF. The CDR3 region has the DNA TGTGCCAGTAGTATAGATACATATTCACCCCTCCACTTT.